Listed below are T cell receptor beta chains from one sample, sequenced in a study of cytomegalovirus exposure and HLA in healthy donors. Profiling relied on immunoSEQ multiplex PCR, and the TCRdb table lists in-frame clones only, not all of them. There are 99,000 or so clones in the sample; nearly 80% occur only once, and 1.3% lies in the top ten. Sequenced input: PBMCs. The receptor source for this set is a man aged 25-45 years in good health and CMV-seronegative. The CDR3 runs from the conserved cysteine through the conserved F or W. A D gene is named only where the DNA matches it firmly. Only some rows state a clone size, as once, few, many or a class for expanded clones.

>TRBJ2-5|NA|NA|TRBV7-7
TGTGCTAGCAGCACCCCGGGACAAGGCCATCAAGAGACCCAGTACTTC
CASSTPGQGHQETQYF
>TRBJ1-2|TRBD1|NA|TRBV5-4
TGTGCCAGCAGCTTATTGGTGGACAGGAGAATCTATGGCTACACCTTC
CASSLLVDRRIYGYTF
>TRBJ1-1|NA|NA|TRBV7-9
TGTGCCAGCAGCTTAGCGGGGGGGTCCACTGAAGCTTTCTTT
CASSLAGGSTEAFF
>TRBJ1-1|NA|NA|TRBV29-1
TGCAGCGGGTTGGTGGGCTTGAACACTGAAGCTTTCTTT
CSGLVGLNTEAFF
>TRBJ1-1|NA|NA|TRBV9
TGTGCCAGCAGCGCCAGATCCCATGGGAACACTGAAGCTTTCTTT
CASSARSHGNTEAFF
>TRBJ2-7|NA|NA|TRBV11-2
TGTGCCAGCAGCTTAACGAGAAACTACGAGCAGTACTTC
CASSLTRNYEQYF
>TRBJ2-5|NA|NA|TRBV14
TGTGCCAGCAGCCCTCGTGGAGGGGTTTTCCAAGAGACCCAGTACTTC
CASSPRGGVFQETQYF
>TRBJ1-5|NA|NA|TRBV11-2
TGTGCCAGCAGCTTAGCAGGGGGCAATCAGCCCCAGCATTTT
CASSLAGGNQPQHF
>TRBJ1-2|NA|NA|TRBV4-3
TGCGCCAGCAGCCCGAATCAGGGGATCCTTACCTATGGCTACACCTTC
CASSPNQGILTYGYTF
>TRBJ2-5|TRBD2|NA|TRBV7-9
TGTGCCAGCAGCTTAGAACTAGCGTGGGAGACCCAGTACTTC
CASSLELAWETQYF
>TRBJ2-4|NA|NA|TRBV7-9
TGTGCCAGCAGCTTACGGTCGGTAAACATTCAGTACTTC
CASSLRSVNIQYF
>TRBJ2-7|TRBD2|NA|TRBV7-2
TGTGCCAGCAGCGTACGGACTAGCGGGGAGTACGAAGAGCAGTACTTC
CASSVRTSGEYEEQYF
>TRBJ2-7|NA|once|TRBV6-5
TGTGCCAGCTTAGGGCGGGCCTCCTACGAGCAGTACTTC
CASLGRASYEQYF
>TRBJ1-3|NA|NA|TRBV9
TGTGCCAGCAGCTCCTCCAGCGCGGGAAACACCATATATTTT
CASSSSSAGNTIYF
>TRBJ1-2|TRBD1|few|TRBV2
TGTGCCAGCAGTGAAGGAGACAGGGGTCTGCTTACCTTC
CASSEGDRGLLTF
>TRBJ2-2|NA|few|TRBV7-9
TGTGCCAGCAGAAATCAATTTGGGGTGGCGGGGAACACCGGGGAGCTGTTTTTT
CASRNQFGVAGNTGELFF
>TRBJ1-2|NA|NA|TRBV28
TGTGCCGCCACCACATCGGGAACTAACTATGGCTACACCTTC
CAATTSGTNYGYTF
>TRBJ1-1|NA|NA|TRBV19
TGTGCCAGTAGTATGGTAGAGCCCACTGAAGCTTTCTTT
CASSMVEPTEAFF
>TRBJ2-5|TRBD2|NA|TRBV18
TGTGCCAGCTCACCACTGGCTAGCGGGGGCCAAGAGACCCAGTACTTC
CASSPLASGGQETQYF
>TRBJ2-3|TRBD2|NA|TRBV7-7
TGTGCCAGCAGCTCCGAGACTAGCGGGAGCGCAGATACGCAGTATTTT
CASSSETSGSADTQYF
>TRBJ2-7|TRBD1|NA|TRBV27
TGTGCCAGCAGTTTAATAGGGACAGGGACCTACGAGCAGTACTTC
CASSLIGTGTYEQYF
>TRBJ2-6|TRBD2|NA|TRBV6-5
TGTGCCAGCGGGGAGGGTGGCGCTGGGGCCAACGTCCTGACTTTC
CASGEGGAGANVLTF
>TRBJ2-7|TRBD2|NA|TRBV5-1
TGCGCCAGCAGCCCTACTAGCGGAGGCTACGAGCAGTACTTC
CASSPTSGGYEQYF
>TRBJ2-1|NA|NA|TRBV28
TGTGCCAGCAGTTTACTCTACAATGAGCAGTTCTTC
CASSLLYNEQFF
>TRBJ1-5|NA|NA|TRBV4-3
TGCGCCAGCAGCAAAGACAGGTTACAGCCCCAGCATTTT
CASSKDRLQPQHF
>TRBJ1-4|NA|NA|TRBV2
TGTGCCAGCAGTGAAGCCGGCCAGGGCCTTGAAAAACTGTTTTTT
CASSEAGQGLEKLFF
>TRBJ2-7|TRBD1|once|TRBV25-1
TGTGCCAGCAGTGGACTCGGGACAGGGGGTTACGAGCAGTACTTC
CASSGLGTGGYEQYF
>TRBJ2-5|TRBD2|NA|TRBV4-3
TGCGCCAGCAGCTCCATCGGTACTAGCGGAAAAAAGACCCAGTACTTC
CASSSIGTSGKKTQYF
>TRBJ1-2|TRBD1|NA|TRBV5-6
TGTGCCAGCAGCATTGGGTCCTACAGGGGGGACGGCTACACCTTC
CASSIGSYRGDGYTF
>TRBJ2-1|NA|NA|TRBV28
TGTGCCAGCAGTTTATCAGGGTTCACCTACAATGAGCAGTTCTTC
CASSLSGFTYNEQFF
>TRBJ2-1|TRBD1|NA|TRBV7-9
TGTGCCGGGGGACAGAGCTCCTACAATGAGCAGTTCTTC
CAGGQSSYNEQFF
>TRBJ2-7|NA|NA|TRBV10-3
TGTGCCATCAGTGTTCAACGGGGGACCTACGAGCAGTACTTC
CAISVQRGTYEQYF
>TRBJ2-1|TRBD2|few|TRBV29-1
TGCAGCGTTGTTGCGGGGGGGCTCTATGAGCAGTTCTTC
CSVVAGGLYEQFF
>TRBJ1-5|NA|NA|TRBV21-1
TGTGCCAGCAGCAAAAACCCACCAGCTACCCAGGGGGAGTCAGGACAGCCCCAGCATTTT
CASSKNPPATQGESGQPQHF
>TRBJ2-2|NA|NA|TRBV2
TGTGCCAGCAGTGACCACGGCGGGGAGCTGTTTTTT
CASSDHGGELFF
>TRBJ2-3|TRBD1|once|TRBV19
TGTGCCAGTAGCCCCGGGACAGGCACAGATACGCAGTATTTT
CASSPGTGTDTQYF
>TRBJ1-2|NA|NA|TRBV9
TGTGCCAGACGGGGGGATCCAGCTGGCTACACCTTC
CARRGDPAGYTF
>TRBJ2-7|TRBD1|once|TRBV11-2
TGTGCCAGCAGCCCAGGGACAGGGGGCTACGAGCAGTACTTC
CASSPGTGGYEQYF
>TRBJ2-3|NA|NA|TRBV2
TGTGCCAGCTATAGGGGGGAGGGGGATACGCAGTATTTT
CASYRGEGDTQYF
>TRBJ1-5|TRBD1|NA|TRBV28
TGTGCCAGCAGTTCGACAGGGCCCAATCAGCCCCAGCATTTT
CASSSTGPNQPQHF
>TRBJ1-5|NA|NA|TRBV10-3
TGTGCCATCAGTGAATCCGGCAATCAGCCCCAGCATTTT
CAISESGNQPQHF
>TRBJ2-5|TRBD1|once|TRBV5-6
TGTGCCAGCAGCCTCGGACAGGCGAAAGAGACCCAGTACTTC
CASSLGQAKETQYF
>TRBJ2-5|NA|NA|TRBV5-1
TGCGCCAGCAGCTTGGGGCTCAAAGAGACCCAGTACTTC
CASSLGLKETQYF
>TRBJ2-7|TRBD2|once|TRBV6-1
TGTGCCAGCAGGACTAGCGGAACCTACGAGCAGTACTTC
CASRTSGTYEQYF
>TRBJ1-1|NA|NA|TRBV10-1
TGCGCCAGCAGTTACCACTCCAGGGGCCCCACTGAAGCTTTCTTT
CASSYHSRGPTEAFF
>TRBJ2-6|TRBD1|few|TRBV5-4
TGTGCCAGCAGCCAAACCGGACAGGGCAGCTCTGGGGCCAACGTCCTGACTTTC
CASSQTGQGSSGANVLTF